This TCR beta chain is drawn from a study of T cells after yellow fever vaccination. Overall study: The fractions with low cell numbers were processed using SMART-Seq v4 Ultra Low Input. Study observations and caveats: One caveat is that FACS-sorted repertoires could contain abundant clonotypes contaminating from the bulk population. Clones that expanded after primary vaccination mostly reappeared after the booster (around 96% CD4, 80% to 90% CD8).

CDR1 and CDR2 (germline): MNHEY, SVGAGI. The CDR3 covers 16 residues. The V gene lost 2 bases and the J gene lost 2 bases, with 14 bases spanning the gap. About this clonotype: Antigen: not known.

The 5'RACE template-switching step produced TCR cDNA and added a universal primer site and UMIs. Using its own MiXCR run on the 5' RACE reads, TCRdb lists one record per CDR3 protein. Altogether 450,000 to 550,000 distinct CDR3 sequences are present, just over 20% being singletons, with the ten largest covering about 16%. The sequence was obtained from a man aged 18 to 30 who received the YFV17D yellow fever vaccine. This chain connects TRBV6-5 to TRBJ2-3; no definite D call. The sample consisted of PBMCs, taken roughly 20 days after the first yellow fever vaccination. In nucleotides, the CDR3 is TGTGCCAGCAGTTACGGGGTCCCCCTTCCCACAGATACGCAGTATTTT. Translation gives CASSYGVPLPTDTQYF.